This TCR beta chain is from a study of blood T cell repertoires in COVID-19. On the study more broadly: COVID-19 samples collected from the United States, Italy and Spain covered acute and convalescent phases. The analysed material was cDNA or gDNA that came from T cells, B-cell-depleted T cells, or PBMCs.

Original handling: Reference gene primer amplification gave estimated nucleated cell counts. Data came from immunoSEQ multiplex PCR; TCRdb stores just in-frame clones and leaves some out. Clone size and V and J calls were adopted from that table, with D and trimming inferred from the DNA. The data hold about 64,000 clones, with 80% to 90% observed a single time. CDR1 and CDR2 (germline): LNHDA, SQIVND (reference sequence). V lost 1 base to trimming and J lost 5 bases, with 11 bases between them. The length of the CDR3 is 14 residues. This clone appeared a single time. The chain is built from TRBV19 and TRBJ1-1, with D uncertain. The receptor's source is a man in his forties or fifties with acute or convalescent COVID-19. Sequenced input: peripheral blood. CDR3 nucleotides: TGTGCCAGTAGTATAGGAGGGAGGCGGACTGAAGCTTTCTTT. Protein: CASSIGGRRTEAFF.